The rows below give T cell receptor beta chains drawn from one sample of a study of T cell changes during pregnancy in multiple sclerosis. Only in-frame clones appear in the TCRdb table, and some are missing; sequencing was by immunoSEQ multiplex PCR. The sample consists of 93,000 or so clones, around 94% of them appearing once. Here the sequenced sample was peripheral blood, taken after pregnancy. The origin of the receptors is a female donor with multiple sclerosis, enrolled in a pregnancy study. Each CDR3 is given with its conserved first and last residue. D genes are given only for firm matches. Some rows mark clone size as missing; the rest say once, few, many or name a class of expanded clone.

abundance	v_gene	d_gene	j_gene	CDR3aa	CDR3nt
NA	TRBV6-5	TRBD1	TRBJ1-1	CASTLQGRVTEAFF	TGTGCCAGCACCCTACAGGGGCGGGTCACTGAAGCTTTCTTT
NA	TRBV5-4	TRBD2	TRBJ2-3	CASSLTSGGADTQYF	TGTGCCAGCAGCTTGACTAGCGGGGGGGCAGATACGCAGTATTTT
NA	TRBV5-1	NA	TRBJ2-1	CASTEANEQFF	TGCGCCAGCACTGAGGCCAATGAGCAGTTCTTC
NA	TRBV7-2	TRBD1	TRBJ1-4	CASSRGTGYEKLFF	TGTGCCAGCAGCCGCGGGACAGGGTATGAAAAACTGTTTTTT
NA	TRBV4-1	TRBD1	TRBJ1-2	CASSQRLWDRGLLFHGYTF	TGCGCCAGCAGCCAACGGCTCTGGGACAGGGGGCTTCTATTCCATGGCTACACCTTC
NA	TRBV29-1	NA	TRBJ2-5	CSSVWGLQETQYF	TGCAGCTCCGTCTGGGGGCTGCAAGAGACCCAGTACTTC
NA	TRBV5-5	TRBD1	TRBJ2-1	CASSLGGQGYNEQFF	TGTGCCAGCAGCCTTGGGGGACAGGGGTACAATGAGCAGTTCTTC
NA	TRBV19	TRBD2	TRBJ2-1	CASSIVAGGSSYNEQFF	TGTGCCAGTAGTATAGTCGCGGGGGGCAGCTCCTACAATGAGCAGTTCTTC
NA	TRBV5-1	NA	TRBJ2-2	CASSPTVGVTGELFF	TGCGCCAGCAGCCCAACTGTAGGGGTCACCGGGGAGCTGTTTTTT
NA	TRBV18	NA	TRBJ1-1	CASSPRRGDTEAFF	TGTGCCAGCTCACCCCGAAGAGGCGACACTGAAGCTTTCTTT
NA	TRBV11-3	NA	TRBJ2-6	CASSLGAASGANVLTF	TGTGCCAGCAGCTTAGGGGCAGCCTCTGGGGCCAACGTCCTGACTTTC
NA	TRBV4-2	NA	TRBJ1-1	CASSQGRPGGTEAFF	TGTGCCAGCAGCCAAGGAAGACCGGGGGGTACTGAAGCTTTCTTT
NA	TRBV11-2	TRBD2	TRBJ2-1	CASRERGVEQFF	TGTGCCAGCAGGGAGCGGGGCGTTGAGCAGTTCTTC
NA	TRBV2	TRBD1	TRBJ1-5	CASSEADRVEPQHF	TGTGCCAGCAGTGAAGCTGACAGGGTTGAGCCCCAGCATTTT
NA	TRBV18	NA	TRBJ2-3	CASSPLGRSTDTQYF	TGTGCCAGCTCACCACTCGGGAGAAGCACAGATACGCAGTATTTT
NA	TRBV19	TRBD2	TRBJ2-1	CASSSKTSGRVYEQFF	TGTGCCAGTAGTTCCAAGACTAGCGGGAGGGTTTATGAGCAGTTCTTC
once	TRBV6-5	NA	TRBJ2-2	CASSYSVTGTGELFF	TGTGCCAGCAGTTACTCAGTCACAGGCACCGGGGAGCTGTTTTTT